Listed below are T cell receptor beta chains from one sample, sequenced in a study of neurological immune-mediated disorders. Via MiXCR, TCRdb re-called the 5' RACE reads, giving one row per CDR3 protein. Of 64,000 or so distinct CDR3 sequences listed, roughly 10% are singletons. The sequenced sample was PBMCs. These receptor sequences come from a man aged 25-45 years in good health. Both conserved end residues are part of each CDR3. A D gene is named only where the DNA matches it firmly. Clone size is shown for a subset of rows, as once, few, many or a class of expanded clone.

size	V	J	D	CDR3	DNA
many	TRBV29-1	TRBJ2-5	NA	CSVNQGYF	TGCAGCGTTAACCAAGGCTACTTC
many	TRBV6-5	TRBJ2-3	TRBD1	CASSPQGANTDTQYF	TGTGCCAGCAGTCCCCAGGGGGCGAACACAGATACGCAGTATTTT
many	TRBV10-3	TRBJ1-3	NA	CAITFTGLAGNTIYF	TGTGCCATCACCTTCACAGGTTTAGCTGGAAACACCATATATTTT
many	TRBV18	TRBJ2-7	TRBD2	CASSPPGLAQYEQYF	TGTGCCAGCTCACCACCGGGACTAGCGCAGTACGAGCAGTACTTC
many	TRBV19	TRBJ2-7	NA	CASIGDGYEQYF	TGTGCCAGTATTGGGGACGGCTACGAGCAGTACTTC
many	TRBV20-1	TRBJ2-5	NA	CSATSDSHETQYF	TGCAGTGCTACCTCAGACAGCCACGAGACCCAGTACTTC
many	TRBV2	TRBJ2-6	TRBD1	CASTLSGQGASGANVLTF	TGTGCCAGCACCCTCTCTGGGCAGGGGGCGTCTGGGGCCAACGTCCTGACTTTC
many	TRBV12-3/TRBV12-4	TRBJ2-5	NA	CASSFKETQYF	TGTGCCAGCAGTTTCAAGGAGACCCAGTACTTC
many	TRBV12-3/TRBV12-4	TRBJ2-1	NA	CASRTGTRNEQFF	TGTGCCAGCAGGACCGGGACACGGAATGAGCAGTTCTTC
many	TRBV14	TRBJ2-3	NA	CASSLTGEGGPDTQYF	TGTGCCAGCAGCCTGACGGGGGAGGGGGGGCCAGATACGCAGTATTTT
NA	TRBV29-1	TRBJ1-1	NA	CSVVLSGLGPTEAFF	TGCAGCGTGGTCCTTAGCGGGTTGGGTCCCACTGAAGCTTTCTTT
many	TRBV6-6	TRBJ2-7	TRBD1	CASSYGDRGQLAYEQYF	TGTGCCAGCAGTTATGGGGACAGGGGACAACTCGCCTACGAGCAGTACTTC
many	TRBV5-1	TRBJ1-4	NA	CASSTTTNEKLFF	TGCGCCAGCAGCACAACAACTAATGAAAAACTGTTTTTT
many	TRBV20-1	TRBJ2-7	TRBD1	CSTPGQAIYEQYF	TGCAGCACTCCGGGACAGGCGATCTACGAGCAGTACTTC
few	TRBV5-1	TRBJ2-3	TRBD2	CASSVLAGRTDTQYF	TGCGCCAGCAGCGTCCTAGCGGGGCGCACAGATACGCAGTATTTT
many	TRBV9	TRBJ1-2	TRBD1	CASSLARQGAGGYTF	TGTGCCAGCAGCTTAGCCCGACAGGGGGCTGGAGGCTACACCTTC
many	TRBV5-1	TRBJ2-3	TRBD1	CASSLDRDRAADTQYF	TGCGCCAGCAGCTTGGATAGGGACAGGGCGGCAGATACGCAGTATTTT
many	TRBV20-1	TRBJ2-7	NA	CSASSGREQYF	TGCAGTGCTAGTTCAGGGCGCGAGCAGTACTTC
many	TRBV4-2	TRBJ2-3	NA	CASSQDWGRDTQYF	TGTGCCAGCAGCCAAGATTGGGGGAGGGATACGCAGTATTTT
many	TRBV7-6	TRBJ2-7	TRBD2	CASSMGDYLGYEQYF	TGTGCCAGCAGCATGGGGGACTACCTAGGCTACGAGCAGTACTTC
many	TRBV4-1	TRBJ2-1	NA	CASSQEIEVDEQFF	TGCGCCAGCAGCCAAGAAATAGAAGTCGATGAGCAGTTCTTC
many	TRBV5-1	TRBJ2-1	TRBD2	CASSDTSGSSYNEQFF	TGCGCCAGCAGCGACACTAGCGGGAGCTCCTACAATGAGCAGTTCTTC
NA	TRBV19	TRBJ2-6	NA	CASSRDPGANVLTF	TGTGCCAGTAGCCGAGATCCTGGGGCCAACGTCCTGACTTTC
many	TRBV20-1	TRBJ2-5	TRBD2	CSARDPWTSGRVRGETQYF	TGCAGTGCTAGAGATCCCTGGACTAGCGGGAGAGTCCGGGGAGAGACCCAGTACTTC
many	TRBV7-2	TRBJ2-7	NA	CASSFVSGGSYEQYF	TGTGCCAGCAGCTTTGTTTCAGGGGGGTCCTACGAGCAGTACTTC
many	TRBV9	TRBJ2-2	TRBD1	CASSVAGTGGGELFF	TGTGCCAGCAGCGTAGCTGGGACAGGAGGCGGGGAGCTGTTTTTT
many	TRBV29-1	TRBJ2-3	NA	CSVDRDGTDTQYF	TGCAGCGTTGACAGGGACGGCACAGATACGCAGTATTTT
NA	TRBV6-5	TRBJ2-2	NA	CASSWGAGELFF	TGTGCCAGCAGTTGGGGAGCCGGGGAGCTGTTTTTT
many	TRBV20-1	TRBJ2-7	TRBD2	CSAYRAGGPTYEQYF	TGCAGTGCTTATAGAGCGGGAGGGCCTACCTACGAGCAGTACTTC
many	TRBV20-1	TRBJ2-7	NA	CSASREVFYEQYF	TGCAGTGCTAGTAGGGAGGTATTCTACGAGCAGTACTTC
NA	TRBV29-1	TRBJ2-7	NA	CSVENRNPYEQYF	TGCAGCGTTGAAAACAGGAACCCCTACGAGCAGTACTTC
NA	TRBV2	TRBJ2-7	NA	CASSEPFRPEQYF	TGTGCCAGCAGCGAACCGTTTCGGCCCGAGCAGTACTTC
many	TRBV27	TRBJ2-3	NA	CASSFAGSGTDTQYF	TGTGCCAGCAGTTTTGCAGGGTCTGGTACAGATACGCAGTATTTT
many	TRBV9	TRBJ2-1	TRBD2	CASSGASGSYNEQFF	TGTGCCAGCAGCGGAGCTAGCGGGAGCTACAATGAGCAGTTCTTC
many	TRBV7-3	TRBJ2-1	TRBD2	CASSSQREGYNEQFF	TGTGCCAGCAGCTCCCAGCGGGAGGGCTACAATGAGCAGTTCTTC
many	TRBV6-5	TRBJ2-2	NA	CASSYRGGGASSGELFF	TGTGCCAGCAGTTACCGAGGTGGCGGGGCTTCTAGCGGGGAGCTGTTTTTT
NA	TRBV29-1	TRBJ1-4	NA	CSVATLLGEKLFF	TGCAGCGTTGCTACACTTCTGGGGGAAAAACTGTTTTTT
many	TRBV20-1	TRBJ2-3	NA	CSAGFRARVYF	TGCAGTGCTGGTTTTAGGGCCCGGGTGTATTTT
many	TRBV28	TRBJ2-1	NA	CATRPQVSEQFF	TGTGCCACCCGCCCTCAGGTATCTGAGCAGTTCTTC
many	TRBV27	TRBJ2-7	NA	CASSSVATMPYEQYF	TGTGCCAGCAGTTCTGTAGCCACCATGCCCTACGAGCAGTACTTC
many	TRBV6-2/TRBV6-3	TRBJ1-1	TRBD1	CASRGWTGDTEAFF	TGTGCCAGCAGGGGATGGACAGGGGACACTGAAGCTTTCTTT
many	TRBV18	TRBJ2-2	NA	CASSPPAQGGELFF	TGTGCCAGCTCACCACCGGCCCAGGGCGGGGAGCTGTTTTTT
NA	TRBV11-3	TRBJ2-1	TRBD1	CASSSGTGFLNEQFF	TGTGCCAGCAGCTCCGGGACAGGCTTCCTCAATGAGCAGTTCTTC
few	TRBV14	TRBJ2-1	NA	CASSPVGFSYNEQFF	TGTGCCAGCAGCCCGGTGGGTTTCTCCTACAATGAGCAGTTCTTC
NA	TRBV5-1	TRBJ2-5	NA	CASSSVQGFETQYF	TGCGCCAGCAGTTCCGTTCAGGGTTTCGAGACCCAGTACTTC
many	TRBV7-9	TRBJ1-2	NA	CASSPLESLIHGYTF	TGTGCCAGCAGCCCCCTGGAGAGCTTAATCCATGGCTACACCTTC
many	TRBV7-3	TRBJ2-2	TRBD2	CASSQGSGGNTGELFF	TGTGCCAGCAGCCAAGGGTCGGGAGGTAACACCGGGGAGCTGTTTTTT
many	TRBV6-5	TRBJ2-5	NA	CASSPPGGTVQETQYF	TGTGCCAGCAGCCCGCCAGGAGGGACAGTCCAAGAGACCCAGTACTTC
many	TRBV5-1	TRBJ2-5	TRBD2	CASSLAGRLAGDIQYF	TGCGCCAGCAGCTTGGCCGGAAGACTAGCGGGAGATATCCAGTACTTC
few	TRBV28	TRBJ1-4	NA	CASSGFGGYSEKLFF	TGTGCCAGCAGTGGCTTTGGGGGCTACAGTGAAAAACTGTTTTTT
many	TRBV29-1	TRBJ2-7	TRBD1	CSVWDRGAYEQYF	TGCAGCGTCTGGGACAGAGGAGCGTACGAGCAGTACTTC
many	TRBV14	TRBJ2-5	NA	CASSQRAETQYF	TGTGCCAGCAGCCAGAGAGCAGAGACCCAGTACTTC
many	TRBV4-1	TRBJ1-2	NA	CASSQEGSNYGYTF	TGCGCCAGCAGCCAAGAAGGGTCCAACTATGGCTACACCTTC
many	TRBV5-1	TRBJ2-7	TRBD1	CASSLQGEVYEQYF	TGCGCCAGCAGCTTGCAGGGGGAAGTGTACGAGCAGTACTTC
many	TRBV6-5	TRBJ2-1	NA	CASSLFSGVSLNEQFF	TGTGCCAGCAGCCTATTTAGCGGAGTAAGCCTCAATGAGCAGTTCTTC
many	TRBV6-5	TRBJ2-1	TRBD1	CASRETGTYNEQFF	TGTGCCAGCAGGGAGACAGGGACCTACAATGAGCAGTTCTTC
NA	TRBV7-2	TRBJ2-5	NA	CASSLGTVPREETQYF	TGTGCCAGCAGCTTAGGCACAGTTCCCCGGGAAGAGACCCAGTACTTC
few	TRBV20-1	TRBJ1-5	NA	CSASSWGAGNQPQHF	TGCAGTGCTAGTAGTTGGGGGGCGGGCAATCAGCCCCAGCATTTT